What follows are 30 T cell receptor beta chains derived from one specimen sequenced in a study of T cells after yellow fever vaccination. One entry per CDR3 protein results from TCRdb running MiXCR on the 5' RACE reads. In the table there are approximately 580,000 distinct CDR3 sequences, roughly a sixth of which are singletons. Sequencing was performed on PBMCs, taken more than 4 days after the first yellow fever vaccination. These receptors were obtained from a young man who received the YFV17D yellow fever vaccine.

This clonotype was picked up a small number of times. The junction differs from germline at one of its ends, possibly a read error. V usage is TRBV7-7 and J usage is TRBJ2-5; 11 positions match TRBD2. This CDR3 comprises 16 residues. Germline lookup yields CDR1 SSHAT and CDR2 FNYEAQ (reference sequence). The CDR3 spells CASSFSPSGGRETQYF. The CDR3 DNA reads as TGTGCTAGCAGCTTCAGCCCTAGCGGGGGGCGGGAGACCCAGTACTTC.

The J gene is TRBJ2-1, the V gene TRBV11-2; maybe TRBD2 (7 bases). The V end lost 4 bases, the J end lost 10 bases, and 26 bases lay between the germline ends. The CDR3 runs 17 residues. Per germline, CDR1 SGHAT and CDR2 FQNNGV. As DNA, the CDR3 is TGTGCCAGCAGCTCATTCGAATTGGGGGGGGCCGGGAGAGAGCAGTTCTTC. This sequence encodes CASSSFELGGAGREQFF.

The chain uses TRBV30 and TRBJ2-7; tentative D call: TRBD1 (6 bases). In germline, CDR1 is GTSNPN, CDR2 SVGIG (reference sequence). Between the trimmed V and J ends, which lost 2 bases and 3 bases, there was a span of 11 bases. The CDR3 totals 13 residues. This chain's CDR3 is CAWSHGQLYEQYF. The CDR3 nucleotides read TGTGCCTGGAGTCACGGACAGCTCTACGAGCAGTACTTC. Filled out from reference TRBV30 and TRBJ2-7, the complete variable domain reads SQTIHQWPATLVQPVGSPLSLECTVEGTSNPNLYWYRQAAGRGLQLLFYSVGIGQISSEVPQNLSASRPQDRQFILSSKKLLLSDSGFYLCAWSHGQLYEQYFGPGTRLTVT.

There are a few counts of this clonotype. This chain uses TRBV5-1 with TRBJ1-3, with D perhaps TRBD1 (6 bases). Between the trimmed V and J ends, which lost 4 bases and 3 bases, there was a span of 14 bases. This CDR3 has 15 amino acids. CDR1 and CDR2 from the germline V gene are SGHRS and YFSETQ. CDR3 loop: CASSNDRHGGNTIYF. The CDR3 DNA reads as TGCGCCAGCAGCAACGACAGGCACGGTGGAAACACCATATATTTT.

The chain couples TRBV5-1 to TRBJ2-3; 10 nucleotides align to TRBD2. Trimming removed 1 base from V and 3 bases from J; junction bases left unmatched: 5. In germline, CDR1 is SGHRS, CDR2 YFSETQ. The CDR3 covers 16 residues. The CDR3 loop is CASSLIGSGGTDTQYF. The CDR3, as DNA: TGCGCCAGCAGCTTGATTGGTAGCGGGGGGACAGATACGCAGTATTTT.

There are a few counts of this clonotype. V and J are TRBV7-2 and TRBJ1-2; D is ambiguous. V gave up 5 bases and J gave up 9 bases, with 13 bases separating them. The CDR3 has 12 amino acids. Germline V gives CDR1 SGHTA, CDR2 FQGNSA. This CDR3 reads CASSVGGISYTF. CDR3 DNA: TGTGCCAGCAGCGTGGGAGGTATCAGCTACACCTTC.

V is TRBV12-3 or TRBV12-4 and J is TRBJ2-7; perhaps TRBD2 as D (5 bases). The CDR3 runs 13 residues. V gave up 2 bases and J gave up 7 bases, with 12 bases separating them. CDR3 sequence reads: CASSLILTGEQYV. In DNA form, the CDR3 reads TGTGCCAGCAGTTTAATACTCACGGGAGAGCAGTACGTC.

This clonotype turned up a few times. The gene calls are TRBV15 and TRBJ1-1; 8 bases are shared with TRBD1. CDR1 LNHNV and CDR2 YYDKDF come from the germline V gene (reference sequence). The CDR3 is 17 residues long. After removal of 1 base from V and 1 base from J, the junction contained 8 bases not matched to a gene. The CDR3 sequence is CATSRGAAGGRNTEAFF. In nucleotides, the CDR3 is TGTGCCACCAGCAGAGGGGCGGCAGGGGGCCGGAACACTGAAGCTTTCTTT. Supplemented by reference TRBV15 and TRBJ1-1, the full variable domain reads DAMVIQNPRYQVTQFGKPVTLSCSQTLNHNVMYWYQQKSSQAPKLLFHYYDKDFNNEADTPDNFQSRRPNTSFCFLDIRSPGLGDTAMYLCATSRGAAGGRNTEAFFGQGTRLTVV.

The V call is TRBV5-1, the J call TRBJ2-5; 14 nucleotides match TRBD2. Trimming cost V 0 bases and J 5 bases; bases outside gene matches: 6. Germline V CDR1 and CDR2: SGHRS, YFSETQ. CDR3 size: 17 residues. Here the CDR3 reads CASSLGLAGGPVETQYF. CDR3 nucleotide sequence: TGCGCCAGCAGCTTGGGACTAGCGGGGGGGCCGGTGGAGACCCAGTACTTC. The full variable domain, with the rest looked up from reference TRBV5-1 and TRBJ2-5, is KAGVTQTPRYLIKTRGQQVTLSCSPISGHRSVSWYQQTPGQGLQFLFEYFSETQRNKGNFPGRFSGRQFSNSRSEMNVSTLELGDSALYLCASSLGLAGGPVETQYFGPGTRLLVL.

This clonotype was observed a few times. DNA of the CDR3: TGTGCCAGCAGCATACACCAGGGACAGGGGGCGATGCTAGACTGGACAGATACGCAGTATTTT. Translating gives CASSIHQGQGAMLDWTDTQYF. The chain recombines TRBV21-1 with TRBJ2-3; the D call TRBD1 from the table was never checked on the DNA. TRBV21-1 counts as a pseudogene. The CDR3 covers 21 residues.

The genes are TRBV6-5 and TRBJ2-3; D remains ambiguous. The CDR3 runs to 13 residues. V lost 3 bases and J lost 2, with 6 bases in between. CDR1 MNHEY and CDR2 SVGAGI come from the germline V gene. The CDR3: CASSYQTTDTQYF. For the CDR3, the DNA is TGTGCCAGCAGTTATCAGACCACAGATACGCAGTATTTT.

This clonotype was seen more than once but under ten times. CDR3 bases: TGTGCCAGCAGCTTTACTCCGGGGGTTCCCGGAAACACCATATATTTT. Amino acids: CASSFTPGVPGNTIYF. The rearrangement joins TRBV7-8 to TRBJ1-3, with D maybe TRBD1 (5 bases). The V end lost 3 bases, the J end lost 4 bases, and 16 bases lay between the germline ends. The CDR3 is 16 amino acids. Germline V gives CDR1 SGHVS, CDR2 FQNEAQ.

This clonotype has just a few counts. This rearrangement joins TRBV13 to TRBJ2-1, with 8 bases matching TRBD2. CDR3 length: 16 residues. With V trimmed by 3 bases and J by 4 bases, 8 bases remained unmatched. The germline V gene encodes CDR1 PRHDT and CDR2 FYEKMQ (reference sequence). The CDR3 DNA is TGTGCCAGCAGCTTCACTAGCGGTTATGCGTACAATGAGCAGTTCTTC. Encoded protein: CASSFTSGYAYNEQFF. Combining the CDR3 with reference TRBV13 and TRBJ2-1 gives the whole variable domain AAGVIQSPRHLIKEKRETATLKCYPIPRHDTVYWYQQGPGQDPQFLISFYEKMQSDKGSIPDRFSAQQFSDYHSELNMSSLELGDSALYFCASSFTSGYAYNEQFFGPGTRLTVL.

This chain joins TRBV4-2 and TRBJ1-3; possibly TRBD1 for D (5 bases). Germline V gives CDR1 LGHNA, CDR2 YNFKEQ. V lost 4 bases, J lost 0 bases, and 13 bases lay in between. This CDR3 is 16 amino acids long. This chain's CDR3 is CASSPAVQASGNTIYF. For the CDR3, the DNA is TGTGCCAGCAGCCCGGCGGTACAGGCCTCTGGAAACACCATATATTTT.

This clonotype has just a few counts. This chain uses TRBV6-5 with TRBJ1-1; no clear D. There are 15 residues in the CDR3. CDR1 and CDR2 from the germline V gene are MNHEY and SVGAGI. Trimming cost V 2 bases and J 0 bases, with 10 bases left between them. The chain's CDR3 is CASSYADTMNTEAFF. The CDR3 DNA reads TGTGCCAGCAGTTACGCAGATACGATGAACACTGAAGCTTTCTTT.

This clonotype was observed a handful of times. The CDR3 DNA reads TGTGCCATCAGTGGATTAAACGAGGGGGACTATGGCTACACCTTC. It specifies CAISGLNEGDYGYTF. The chain couples TRBV10-3 to TRBJ1-2; perhaps TRBD1 as D (6 bases). Between the trimmed V and J ends, which lost 4 bases and 3 bases, there was a span of 15 bases. Germline V gene lookup returns CDR1 ENHRY and CDR2 SYGVKD. CDR3 length equals 15 residues.

This clonotype was detected ten times or more. One end of the junction fails to match germline, which may point to a read error. The chain is built from TRBV28 and TRBJ2-6; D might be TRBD1 or TRBD2, each matching 6 bases. CDR3 length: 15 residues. Germline CDR1 and CDR2: MDHEN and SYDVKM. The DNA of the CDR3 is TGCGCCAGCAGCTTAGGGGGGACTGGGGCCAACGTCCTGACTTTC. This sequence encodes CASSLGGTGANVLTF. The full variable domain, with the rest looked up from reference TRBV28 and TRBJ2-6, is DVKVTQSSRYLVKRTGEKVFLECVQDMDHENMFWYRQDPGLGLRLIYFSYDVKMKEKGDIPEGYSVSREKKERFSLILESASTNQTSMYLCASSLGGTGANVLTFGAGSRLTVL.

The V and J genes are TRBV20-1 and TRBJ1-4, with D possibly matching TRBD1 (6 bases). CDR3 length: 12 amino acids. Germline V gene sequence: CDR1 DFQATT, CDR2 SNEGSKA (reference sequence). Trimming pared 6 bases from V and 10 bases from J, leaving 15 bases between. In DNA, the CDR3 is TGCAGTGCCCCGGACAGTTTTGGAAAACTGTTTTTT. It translates to CSAPDSFGKLFF.

The rearrangement joins TRBV6-2 or TRBV6-3 to TRBJ2-3, with D perhaps matching TRBD1 (6 bases). The CDR3 is made up of 14 amino acids. V was cut by 6 bases and J by 2 bases, with 12 bases left in between. CDR1 and CDR2 (germline): MNHEY, SVGEGT. The CDR3 is CASSKQGDTDTQYF. The CDR3 DNA sequence: TGTGCCAGCAGCAAACAGGGCGACACAGATACGCAGTATTTT.

The genes are TRBV21-1 and TRBJ2-3; the table's D gene call, TRBD1, was not cross checked with the DNA. TRBV21-1 is shown as a pseudogene. The CDR3 sequence is 16 residues long. This CDR3 is CASSKARDRYTDTQYF. The DNA for the CDR3 is TGTGCCAGCAGCAAAGCGCGGGACAGATACACAGATACGCAGTATTTT.

This clonotype was seen more than once but under ten times. The chain uses TRBV18 and TRBJ1-1; TRBD1 aligns across 8 bases. Germline V gene sequence: CDR1 KGHSH, CDR2 LQKENI. This CDR3 contains 15 residues. Unmatched junction bases numbered 4, after V lost 3 bases and J lost 1 base. CDR3 sequence reads: CASSPQGAWNTEAFF. CDR3 nucleotides: TGTGCCAGCTCACCGCAGGGGGCCTGGAACACTGAAGCTTTCTTT.

This clonotype was recorded many times. The V gene is TRBV24-1, the J gene TRBJ2-1, with D perhaps given as TRBD1 or TRBD2 (5 bases each). The CDR3 is made up of 15 amino acids. Germline CDR1 is KGHDR and CDR2 is SFDVKD. Trimming shortened V by 4 bases and J by 8 bases, and 17 bases separated the two germline ends. The CDR3 DNA sequence: TGTGCCACCAGTGACCACGGGACGGTCGGGGATGAGCAGTTCTTC. This codes for CATSDHGTVGDEQFF.

The rearrangement links TRBV10-3 to TRBJ1-2; D perhaps matches TRBD1 (6 bases). Germline V gene data show CDR1 as ENHRY and CDR2 as SYGVKD. The CDR3 contains 13 residues. The V gene lost 8 bases and the J gene lost 6 bases, with 16 bases spanning the gap. The CDR3 DNA reads TGTGCCATCCCCGACCCCCGACAGGATGGCTACACCTTC. As protein: CAIPDPRQDGYTF.

This rearrangement joins TRBV10-3 to TRBJ1-2, with no clear D. V was pared by 3 bases and J by 2 bases, with 7 bases between. Germline V CDR1 and CDR2: ENHRY, SYGVKD. The CDR3 is 13 residues long. This chain's CDR3 is CAISEGRNYGYTF. The CDR3 DNA reads as TGTGCCATCAGTGAAGGCAGAAACTATGGCTACACCTTC.

The chain has TRBV27 and TRBJ2-5, with 12 bases fitting TRBD2. After removal of 3 bases from V and 3 bases from J, the junction contained 2 bases not matched to a gene. CDR1 MNHEY and CDR2 SMNVEV come from the germline V gene (reference sequence). This CDR3 is built from 15 residues. The CDR3 protein is CASSFRLAGEETQYF. The CDR3 DNA is TGTGCCAGCAGTTTTAGACTAGCGGGGGAAGAGACCCAGTACTTC.

The chain links TRBV7-6 to TRBJ2-5; D remains unclear. The CDR3 runs 13 residues. Per the germline V gene, CDR1 is SGHVS and CDR2 is FNYEAQ. The V end was cut by 4 bases, the J end by 2 bases, with 8 bases between. The CDR3 sequence is CASSSVVQETQYF. The DNA of the CDR3 is TGTGCCAGCAGCTCAGTTGTACAAGAGACCCAGTACTTC.

The chain couples TRBV24-1 to TRBJ2-5; tentatively, D is TRBD2 (6 bases). Germline V gene sequence: CDR1 KGHDR, CDR2 SFDVKD. Trimming took off 2 bases at V and 5 bases at J, with 14 bases between the two ends. This CDR3 has 15 amino acids. CDR3 protein: CATSDSGTSGETQYF. The DNA of the CDR3 is TGTGCCACCAGTGATTCCGGGACTTCGGGGGAGACCCAGTACTTC.

The genes are TRBV4-1 and TRBJ2-2; TRBD2 matches 7 bases. The germline gives CDR1 MGHRA, CDR2 YSYEKL. The CDR3 sequence is 15 residues long. J lost 5 bases, V lost 3 bases, and 6 bases had no gene match. CDR3 sequence: CASSQGDYRTGELFF. In DNA form, the CDR3 reads TGCGCCAGCAGCCAGGGGGACTATAGGACCGGGGAGCTGTTTTTT.

As concerns this clonotype: At one of its ends the junction is not consistent with the germline gene, which may arise from a read error. V and J are TRBV24-1 and TRBJ2-5, with no clear D. This CDR3 spans 12 amino acids. Germline loops: CDR1 KGHDR, CDR2 SFDVKD. The CDR3 loop is CATSEMGKTQYF. CDR3 nucleotides: TGTGCCACAAGTGAAATGGGGAAGACCCAGTACTTC.

This clonotype has only a few counts. The gene calls are TRBV11-2 and TRBJ2-2; tentative D call: TRBD2 (5 bases). Trimming removed 5 bases at V and 5 bases at J, with 9 bases between. The CDR3 loop spans 13 amino acids. CDR1 is SGHAT, CDR2 FQNNGV, per germline. CDR3 DNA sequence: TGTGCCAGCAGCACATGGGAGACCGGGGAGCTGTTTTTT. It codes for CASSTWETGELFF.